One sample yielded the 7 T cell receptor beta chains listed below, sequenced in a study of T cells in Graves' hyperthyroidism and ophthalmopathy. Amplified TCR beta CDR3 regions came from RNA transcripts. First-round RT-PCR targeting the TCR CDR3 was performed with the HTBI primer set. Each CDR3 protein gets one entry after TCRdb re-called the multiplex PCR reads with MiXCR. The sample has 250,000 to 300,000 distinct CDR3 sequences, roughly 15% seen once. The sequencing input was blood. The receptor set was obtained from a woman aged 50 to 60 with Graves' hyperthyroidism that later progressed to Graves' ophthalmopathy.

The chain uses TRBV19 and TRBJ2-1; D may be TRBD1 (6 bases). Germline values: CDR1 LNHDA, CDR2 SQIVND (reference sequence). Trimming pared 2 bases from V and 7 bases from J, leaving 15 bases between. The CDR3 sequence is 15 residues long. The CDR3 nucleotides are TGTGCCAGTAGTATATCACAGGGTGTAGGGAATGAGCAGTTCTTC. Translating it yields CASSISQGVGNEQFF.

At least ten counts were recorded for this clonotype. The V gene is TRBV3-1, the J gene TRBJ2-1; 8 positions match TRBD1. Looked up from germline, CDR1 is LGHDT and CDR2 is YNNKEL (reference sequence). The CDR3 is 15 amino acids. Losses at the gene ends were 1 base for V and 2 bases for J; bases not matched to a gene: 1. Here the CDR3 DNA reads TGTGCCAGCAGCCAAGGGACAGGGCCCTACAATGAGCAGTTCTTC. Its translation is CASSQGTGPYNEQFF.

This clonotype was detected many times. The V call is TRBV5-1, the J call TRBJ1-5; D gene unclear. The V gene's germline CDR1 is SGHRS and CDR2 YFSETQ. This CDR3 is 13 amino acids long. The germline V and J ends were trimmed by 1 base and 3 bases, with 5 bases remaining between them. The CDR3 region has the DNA TGCGCCAGCAGCTTGCAGGCCAATCAGCCCCAGCATTTT. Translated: CASSLQANQPQHF.

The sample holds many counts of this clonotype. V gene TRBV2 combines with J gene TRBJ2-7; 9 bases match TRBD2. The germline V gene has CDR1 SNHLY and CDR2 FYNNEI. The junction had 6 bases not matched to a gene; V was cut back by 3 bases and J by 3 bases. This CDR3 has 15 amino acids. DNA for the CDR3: TGTGCCAGCAGTGATAGGCTAGCGGGACTCTACGAGCAGTACTTC. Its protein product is CASSDRLAGLYEQYF.

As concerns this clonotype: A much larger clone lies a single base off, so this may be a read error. In DNA form, the CDR3 reads TGCAGTGCTAGCGGGCAGTTGAATTCACCCCTCTACTTT. It yields the protein CSASGQLNSPLYF. The gene calls are TRBV20-1 and TRBJ1-6; D is unresolved. The CDR3 runs 13 residues. The germline CDR1 and CDR2 sequences are DFQATT and SNEGSKA (reference sequence).

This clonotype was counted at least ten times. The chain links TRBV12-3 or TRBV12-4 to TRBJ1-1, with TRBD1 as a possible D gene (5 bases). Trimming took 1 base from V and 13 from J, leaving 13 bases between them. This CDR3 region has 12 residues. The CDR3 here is CASSLGRDAGFF. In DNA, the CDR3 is TGTGCCAGCAGTTTAGGACGGGACGCGGGTTTCTTT.

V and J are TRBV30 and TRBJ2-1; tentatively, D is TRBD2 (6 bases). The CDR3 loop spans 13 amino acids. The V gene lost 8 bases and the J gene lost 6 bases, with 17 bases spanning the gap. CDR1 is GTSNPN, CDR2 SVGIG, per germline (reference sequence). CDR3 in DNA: TGTGCCCTGGGATCGGGAGCGGGCAATGAGCAGTTCTTC. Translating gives CALGSGAGNEQFF.